A single sample is the source of the 19 T cell receptor beta chains below, sequenced in a study of post-analysis software for immune sequencing data (dated by TCRdb to between 2015 and 2017). Broader findings and caveats from the paper: Patients showed significantly higher frequencies than controls for roughly 5 TRBV segments, among them TRBV5-6, TRBV5-1 and TRBV20-1.

What these receptors recognize is not known. Library preparation employed PCR. Instrument on record: Illumina HiSeq 2500. To reduce PCR and sequencing biases, unique molecular identifiers were incorporated into the TCR beta cDNA libraries. In-frame beta chains were kept once TCRdb had trimmed the public reads at Q25 with fastp and called clones with MiXCR. Records with the same CDR3 protein are collapsed into one entry carrying the most frequent genes and DNA. The sample records fewer than 850,000 distinct CDR3 sequences, just under 30% of which are singletons. More than 0.45% of the sample lies in the top ten. The material sequenced was blood. The source of these receptors is a girl aged 5-17 years with multiple sclerosis.

V usage is TRBV28 and J usage is TRBJ2-3; the match to TRBD2 covers 8 bases. The CDR3 totals 18 residues. J was trimmed by 4 bases and V by 6 bases; bases with no gene match: 18. Germline V CDR1 and CDR2: MDHEN, SYDVKM. In DNA, the CDR3 is TGTGCCAGCAGCGACCCCGGGGGGGACCTCTATCCACCAGATACGCAGTATTTT. It specifies CASSDPGGDLYPPDTQYF.

The chain combines TRBV7-9 with TRBJ2-1; D unclear. Germline-derived CDR1 and CDR2 are SEHNR and FQNEAQ (reference sequence). The length of the CDR3 is 12 residues. Trimming shortened V by 3 bases and J by 15 bases, and 15 bases separated the two germline ends. The CDR3 here is CASSFDRFPGFF. CDR3 DNA sequence: TGTGCCAGCAGCTTTGACCGGTTCCCCGGGTTCTTC. The full variable domain, in which reference TRBV7-9 and TRBJ2-1 provide the parts outside the CDR3, is DTGVSQNPRHKITKRGQNVTFRCDPISEHNRLYWYRQTLGQGPEFLTYFQNEAQLEKSRLLSDRFSAERPKGSFSTLEIQRTEQGDSAMYLCASSFDRFPGFFGPGTRLTVL.

CDR3 amino acids: CASSYQRGASTDTQYF. The CDR3 DNA sequence: TGTGCCAGCAGCTATCAGCGGGGGGCAAGCACAGATACGCAGTATTTT. The J gene is TRBJ2-3, the V gene TRBV7-8, with 9 bases aligning to TRBD2. The CDR3 loop spans 16 amino acids. Germline-derived CDR1 and CDR2 are SGHVS and FQNEAQ. V lost 4 bases and J lost 0; bases outside the gene matches: 5.

This clonotype was seen a few times. The chain uses TRBV20-1 and TRBJ1-2; 10 bases match TRBD1. The germline V gene encodes CDR1 DFQATT and CDR2 SNEGSKA (reference sequence). Losses at the gene ends were 5 bases for V and 7 bases for J; bases not matched to a gene: 7. The CDR3 extends over 13 amino acids. The CDR3 region has the DNA TGCAGTGCTGAAGGACAGGGGGAATTTGGCTACACCTTC. Protein product: CSAEGQGEFGYTF.

The V and J genes are TRBV25-1 and TRBJ1-1; TRBD1 is a possible D gene (6 bases). In germline, CDR1 is MGHDK, CDR2 SYGVNS. This CDR3 contains 14 residues. The V end was cut by 4 bases, the J end by 1 base, with 10 bases between. The CDR3: CASSALQGNTEAFF. For the CDR3, the DNA is TGTGCCAGCAGTGCACTACAGGGGAACACTGAAGCTTTCTTT.

This clonotype was observed a few times. The chain has TRBV11-2 and TRBJ1-5, with D unclear. From germline, CDR1 is SGHAT and CDR2 FQNNGV. The CDR3 runs to 15 residues. Trimming cost V 1 base and J 7 bases, with 14 bases left between them. The CDR3 DNA sequence: TGTGCCAGCAGCTTAGGGACGGGGATGAAACAGCCCCAGCATTTT. Translated: CASSLGTGMKQPQHF.

This clonotype was counted a few times. The chain joins TRBV2 to TRBJ2-1; 7 bases align to TRBD2. Germline V lookup: CDR1 SNHLY, CDR2 FYNNEI. V dropped 6 bases and J dropped 7; count of bases not matched to a gene: 9. The length of the CDR3 is 14 residues. The CDR3 here is CASRLADPGNEQFF. The CDR3 DNA is TGTGCCAGCAGGCTAGCGGACCCAGGGAATGAGCAGTTCTTC.

This clonotype has just one count. The rearrangement joins TRBV6-5 to TRBJ2-2, with 8 bases that match TRBD1. Trimming took 2 bases from V and 5 from J; bases not matched to a gene: 1. There are 14 residues in the CDR3. Germline lookup yields CDR1 MNHEY and CDR2 SVGAGI. The CDR3 region has the DNA TGTGCCAGCAGTTACGGGACAGGTACCGGGGAGCTGTTTTTT. Amino acid sequence: CASSYGTGTGELFF.

The V gene is TRBV27, the J gene TRBJ1-4, with a tentative D call TRBD1 (6 bases). From germline, CDR1 is MNHEY and CDR2 SMNVEV (reference sequence). Trimming took off 6 bases at V and 8 bases at J, with 19 bases between the two ends. There are 15 residues in the CDR3. Written as DNA, the CDR3 is TGTGCCAGCAGCCCGCCCCCAGGGGTACGGGAAAAACTGTTTTTT. Protein product: CASSPPPGVREKLFF.

To note about this clonotype: At one boundary the junction diverges from the germline segment, which might be a read error. The chain links TRBV5-1 to TRBJ2-7, with D tentatively TRBD1 or TRBD2 (5 bases each). This CDR3 region has 14 residues. CDR1 is SGHRS and CDR2 is YFSETQ in the germline V gene. For the CDR3, the DNA is TGCGCCAGCAGCTTGGGGGACGGACTCTACGAGCGGTACTTC. It yields the protein CASSLGDGLYERYF.

The chain joins TRBV24-1 to TRBJ2-2, with 7 bases lining up with TRBD2. The junction had 8 bases not matched to a gene; V was cut back by 5 bases and J by 6 bases. This CDR3 region has 15 residues. Germline lookup yields CDR1 KGHDR and CDR2 SFDVKD. The CDR3 loop reads CATSAPSGRPGELFF. CDR3 DNA sequence: TGTGCCACCAGTGCACCTAGCGGTAGACCCGGGGAGCTGTTTTTT.

The rearrangement joins TRBV28 to TRBJ1-2; D unresolved. Germline V gene sequence: CDR1 MDHEN, CDR2 SYDVKM. The CDR3 extends over 14 amino acids. Between the trimmed V and J ends, which lost 4 bases and 4 bases, there was a span of 13 bases. The CDR3 loop reads CASSSPPLGYGYTF. The CDR3 bases are TGTGCCAGCAGTTCTCCCCCACTTGGCTATGGCTACACCTTC.

In this sample, this clonotype turned up a few times. The chain links TRBV10-3 to TRBJ2-1; D is unresolved. Germline V gene sequence: CDR1 ENHRY, CDR2 SYGVKD. The CDR3 has 13 residues. With 4 bases removed from V and 5 bases from J, the gap between germline ends came to 9 bases. The CDR3 loop reads CAISGLGNNEQFF. For the CDR3, the DNA is TGTGCCATCAGTGGCCTTGGGAACAATGAGCAGTTCTTC.

This chain joins TRBV29-1 and TRBJ1-2, with TRBD1 as a possible D gene (5 bases). The CDR3 spans 11 residues. With 8 bases removed from V and 6 bases from J, the gap between germline ends came to 13 bases. The germline V gene encodes CDR1 SQVTM and CDR2 ANQGSEA. The CDR3 loop is CSTFQTDGYTF. The CDR3 DNA sequence: TGCAGCACTTTTCAGACAGATGGCTACACCTTC.

The rearrangement links TRBV7-2 to TRBJ2-1; TRBD1 or TRBD2 may be the D gene (5 bases each). This CDR3 is 17 amino acids long. The germline V gene encodes CDR1 SGHTA and CDR2 FQGNSA. V was trimmed by 2 bases and J by 5 bases, leaving 19 bases between them. This CDR3 reads CASSLRNRDPTNNEQFF. The DNA for the CDR3 is TGTGCCAGCAGCTTAAGGAACCGGGACCCCACTAACAATGAGCAGTTCTTC.

This clonotype appeared a few times. The chain has TRBV6-1 and TRBJ2-7; D possibly corresponds to TRBD1 (6 bases). The CDR3 has 13 amino acids. Germline CDR1 is MNHNS and CDR2 is SASEGT. V lost 2 bases, J lost 3 bases, and 8 bases lay in between. The CDR3 spells CASSEYRVYEQYF. For the CDR3, the DNA is TGTGCCAGCAGTGAATACAGGGTCTACGAGCAGTACTTC.

The chain couples TRBV20-1 to TRBJ2-5, with D tentatively TRBD2 (6 bases). This CDR3 is 14 amino acids long. Trimming pared 0 bases from V and 11 bases from J, leaving 19 bases between. Germline V gene data show CDR1 as DFQATT and CDR2 as SNEGSKA (reference sequence). DNA for the CDR3: TGCAGTGCTAGAGACGGGAGAGCCGACCATGAGCAGTACTTC. Translation: CSARDGRADHEQYF.

Concerning this clonotype itself: A much larger clone sits a single nucleotide away, making a read error possible. J is TRBJ2-5 and V is TRBV29-1; a possible D gene is TRBD1 (5 bases). Germline loops: CDR1 SQVTM, CDR2 ANQGSEA. The CDR3 extends over 12 amino acids. Trimming stripped 6 bases from V and 3 bases from J, with 11 bases between. The CDR3 here is CSVGPGEETQYF. The CDR3 nucleotides read TGCAGCGTGGGGCCAGGAGAAGAGACCCAGTACTTC.

This clonotype was counted ten times or more. The J gene is TRBJ2-1, the V gene TRBV29-1, with D possibly being TRBD2 (6 bases). V lost 3 bases and J 8 bases, leaving 17 bases between the germline ends. The CDR3 has 14 residues. Germline assignment: CDR1 SQVTM and CDR2 ANQGSEA. The CDR3, as DNA: TGCAGCGTTGATGTCGGGGGTTTGGGCTATGAGCAGTTCTTC. It specifies CSVDVGGLGYEQFF.